This T cell receptor beta chain came from a study of neurological immune-mediated disorders. This clonotype has a count of ten or more. The cDNA was synthesized by 5'RACE incorporating 10-nucleotide random UMIs. TCRdb analysed the 5' RACE reads with MiXCR anew, one entry per CDR3 protein. The sample contains roughly 65,000 distinct CDR3 sequences, over 5% of which appear only once. This CDR3 has 11 residues. V was clipped by 3 bases and J by 9 bases, with 9 bases between them. Germline V CDR1 and CDR2: PRHDT, FYEKMQ (reference sequence). The gene calls are TRBV13 and TRBJ2-7; D is uncertain. The specimen was PBMCs. The receptor was isolated from a human donor with multiple sclerosis. The donor label of this sample is uncertain. The CDR3 region is CASSLGRRQYF. The CDR3 DNA sequence: TGTGCCAGCAGCTTGGGTAGACGGCAGTACTTC.